This note documents a single T cell receptor beta chain sequence. Regarding time point: patch test 3, about 24 weeks after DPC sensitization. The treatment is: therapeutic diphenylcyclopropenone sensitization with weekly scalp DPC. MiXCR, applied by TCRdb to the RACE reads, yields one record per CDR3 protein. Among approximately 160,000 distinct CDR3 sequences listed, around a quarter were seen once. This record belongs to a study of human T cells and chemical hapten exposure. This sample comprised whole blood, obtained in connection with sensitization to the hapten diphenylcyclopropenone (DPC). The TCR sequence derives from a woman under 30 with alopecia areata. Some clones in this sample may be carry-over from other donors' samples.

The CDR3 nucleotides are TGTGCCAGCAGCTCAGTTCTTTCTTTCACAGATACGCAGTATTTT. It codes for CASSSVLSFTDTQYF. V usage is TRBV5-5 and J usage is TRBJ2-3; no clear D gene. CDR3 length: 15 residues. Looked up from germline, CDR1 is SGHKS and CDR2 is YYEKEE (reference sequence). V gave up 3 bases and J gave up 2 bases, with 13 bases separating them.